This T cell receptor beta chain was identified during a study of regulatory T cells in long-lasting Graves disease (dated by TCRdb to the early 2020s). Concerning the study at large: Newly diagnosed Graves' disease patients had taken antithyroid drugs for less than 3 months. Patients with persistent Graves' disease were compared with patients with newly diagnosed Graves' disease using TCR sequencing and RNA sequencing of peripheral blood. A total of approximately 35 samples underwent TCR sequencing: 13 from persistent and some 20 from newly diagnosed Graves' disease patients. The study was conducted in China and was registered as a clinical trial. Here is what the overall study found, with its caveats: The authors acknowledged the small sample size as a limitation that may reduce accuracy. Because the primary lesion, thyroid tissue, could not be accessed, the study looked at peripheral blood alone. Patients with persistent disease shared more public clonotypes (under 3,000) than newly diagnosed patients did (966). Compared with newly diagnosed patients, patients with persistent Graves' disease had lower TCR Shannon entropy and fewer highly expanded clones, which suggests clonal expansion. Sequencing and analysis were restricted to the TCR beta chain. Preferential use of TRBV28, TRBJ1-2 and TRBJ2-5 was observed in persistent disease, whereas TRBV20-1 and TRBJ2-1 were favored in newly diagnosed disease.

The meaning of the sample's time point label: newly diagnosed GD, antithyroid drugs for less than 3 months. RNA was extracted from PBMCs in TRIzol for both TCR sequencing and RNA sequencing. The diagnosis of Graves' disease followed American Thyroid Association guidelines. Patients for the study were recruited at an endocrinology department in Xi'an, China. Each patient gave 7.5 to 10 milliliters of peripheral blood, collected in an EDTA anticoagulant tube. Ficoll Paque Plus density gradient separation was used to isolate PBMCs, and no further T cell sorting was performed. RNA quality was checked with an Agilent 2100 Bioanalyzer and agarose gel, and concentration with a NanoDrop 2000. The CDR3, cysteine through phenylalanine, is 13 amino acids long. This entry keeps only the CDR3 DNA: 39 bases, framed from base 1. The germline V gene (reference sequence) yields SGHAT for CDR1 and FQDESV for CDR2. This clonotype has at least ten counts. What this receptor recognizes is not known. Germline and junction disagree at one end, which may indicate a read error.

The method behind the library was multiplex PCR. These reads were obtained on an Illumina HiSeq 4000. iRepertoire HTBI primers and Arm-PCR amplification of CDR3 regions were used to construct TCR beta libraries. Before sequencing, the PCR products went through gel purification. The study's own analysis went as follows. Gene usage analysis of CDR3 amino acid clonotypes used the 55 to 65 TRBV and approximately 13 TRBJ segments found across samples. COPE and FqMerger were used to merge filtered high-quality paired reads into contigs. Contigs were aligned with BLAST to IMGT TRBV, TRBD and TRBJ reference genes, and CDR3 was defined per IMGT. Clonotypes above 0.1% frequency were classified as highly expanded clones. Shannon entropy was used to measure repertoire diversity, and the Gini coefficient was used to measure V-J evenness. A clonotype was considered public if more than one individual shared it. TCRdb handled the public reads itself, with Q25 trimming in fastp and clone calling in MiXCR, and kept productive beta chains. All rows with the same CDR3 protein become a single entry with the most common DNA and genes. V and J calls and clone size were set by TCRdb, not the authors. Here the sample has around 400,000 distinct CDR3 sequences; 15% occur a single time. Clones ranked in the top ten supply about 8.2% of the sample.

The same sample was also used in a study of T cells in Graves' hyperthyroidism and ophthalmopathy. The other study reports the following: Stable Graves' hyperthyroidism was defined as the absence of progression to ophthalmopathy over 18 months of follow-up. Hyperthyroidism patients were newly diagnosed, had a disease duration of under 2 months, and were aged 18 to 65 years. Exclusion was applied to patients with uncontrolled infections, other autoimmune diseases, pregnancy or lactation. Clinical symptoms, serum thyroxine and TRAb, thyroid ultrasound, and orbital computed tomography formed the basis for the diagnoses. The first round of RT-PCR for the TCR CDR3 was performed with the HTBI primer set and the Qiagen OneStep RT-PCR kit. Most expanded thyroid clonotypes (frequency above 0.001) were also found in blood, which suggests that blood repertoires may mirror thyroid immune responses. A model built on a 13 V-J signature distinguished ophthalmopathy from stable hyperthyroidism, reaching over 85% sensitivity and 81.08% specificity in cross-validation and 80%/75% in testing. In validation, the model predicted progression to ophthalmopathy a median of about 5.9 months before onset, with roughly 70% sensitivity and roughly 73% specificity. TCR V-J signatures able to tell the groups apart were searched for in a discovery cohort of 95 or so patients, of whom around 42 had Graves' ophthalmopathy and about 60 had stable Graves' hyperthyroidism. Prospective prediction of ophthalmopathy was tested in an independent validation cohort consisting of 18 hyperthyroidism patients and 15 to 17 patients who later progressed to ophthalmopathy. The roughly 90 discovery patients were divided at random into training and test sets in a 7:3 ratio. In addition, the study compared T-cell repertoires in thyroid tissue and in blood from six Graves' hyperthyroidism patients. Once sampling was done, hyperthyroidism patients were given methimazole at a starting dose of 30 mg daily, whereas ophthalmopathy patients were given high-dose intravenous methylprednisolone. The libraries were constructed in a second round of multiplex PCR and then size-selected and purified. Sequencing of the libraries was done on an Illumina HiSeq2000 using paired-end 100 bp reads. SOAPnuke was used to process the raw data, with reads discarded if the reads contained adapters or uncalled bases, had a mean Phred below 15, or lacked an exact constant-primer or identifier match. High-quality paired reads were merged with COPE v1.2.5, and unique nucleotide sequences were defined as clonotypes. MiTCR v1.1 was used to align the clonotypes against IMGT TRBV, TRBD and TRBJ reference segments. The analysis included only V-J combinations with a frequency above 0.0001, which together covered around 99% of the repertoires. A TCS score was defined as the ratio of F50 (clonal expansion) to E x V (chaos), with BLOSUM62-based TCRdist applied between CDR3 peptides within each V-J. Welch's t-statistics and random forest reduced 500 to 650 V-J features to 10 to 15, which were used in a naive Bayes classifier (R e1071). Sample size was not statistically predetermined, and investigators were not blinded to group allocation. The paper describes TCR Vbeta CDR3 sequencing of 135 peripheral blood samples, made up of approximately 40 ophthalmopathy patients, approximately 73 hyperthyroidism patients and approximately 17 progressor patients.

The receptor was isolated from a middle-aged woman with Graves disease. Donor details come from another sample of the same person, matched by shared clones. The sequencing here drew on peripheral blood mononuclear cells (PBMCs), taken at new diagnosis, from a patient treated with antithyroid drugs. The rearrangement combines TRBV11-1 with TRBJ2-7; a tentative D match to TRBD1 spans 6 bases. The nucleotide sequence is TGTGCCAGCAGCTACAGGGATTCCTGCGAGCAGTACTTC. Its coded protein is CASSYRDSCEQYF.